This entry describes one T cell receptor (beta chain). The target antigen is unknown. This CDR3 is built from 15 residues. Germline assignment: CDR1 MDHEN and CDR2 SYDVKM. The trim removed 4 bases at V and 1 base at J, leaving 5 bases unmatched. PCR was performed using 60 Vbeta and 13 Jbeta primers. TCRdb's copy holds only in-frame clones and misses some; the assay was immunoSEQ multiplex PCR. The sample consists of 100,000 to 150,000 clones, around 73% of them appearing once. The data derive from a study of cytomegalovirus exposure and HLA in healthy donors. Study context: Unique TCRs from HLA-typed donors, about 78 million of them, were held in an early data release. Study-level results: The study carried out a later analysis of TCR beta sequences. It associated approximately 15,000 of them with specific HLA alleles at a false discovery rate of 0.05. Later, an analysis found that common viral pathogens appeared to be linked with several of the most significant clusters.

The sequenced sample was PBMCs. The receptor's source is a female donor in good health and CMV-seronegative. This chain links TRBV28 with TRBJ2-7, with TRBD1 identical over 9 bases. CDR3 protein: CASSSTGGTSYEQYF. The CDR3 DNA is TGTGCCAGCAGTTCAACAGGGGGCACATCCTACGAGCAGTACTTC.